This TCR beta chain was observed in a study of shared T cell receptors in the human thymus. This clone was counted between two and nine times. The method was immunoSEQ multiplex PCR; TCRdb's version includes in-frame clones alone and lacks a portion of them. The repertoire consists of about 380,000 clones, with 85% to 95% occurring once and the leading ten covering approximately 0.02%. The sequenced sample consisted of thymocytes. The clonotype originates from a human donor.

The CDR3: CASSPEVVNTEAFF. For the CDR3, the DNA is TGTGCCAGCAGTCCCGAGGTTGTCAACACTGAAGCTTTCTTT. The gene calls are TRBV14 and TRBJ1-1; D is unclear. Germline V gives CDR1 SGHDN, CDR2 FVKESK. This CDR3 has 14 amino acids. V lost 6 bases and J 2 bases, leaving 13 bases between the germline ends.